This T cell receptor beta chain was obtained from a study of cytomegalovirus exposure and HLA in healthy donors. Germline V gene data show CDR1 as SGHTA and CDR2 as FQGNSA. The CDR3 loop spans 12 amino acids. 60 Vbeta and 13 Jbeta primers were used in PCR. Profiled with immunoSEQ multiplex PCR; TCRdb holds only in-frame clones, not every one. There are roughly 200,000 clones in the sample; approximately 80% occur only once, and about 3.1% lies in the top ten. A note on this clone: At one end the junction does not follow the germline gene, possibly because of a read error.

The chain carries TRBV7-2 and TRBJ2-2; 10 bases are a match to TRBD1. The sample comprised PBMCs. This clonotype was obtained from a female donor in good health and CMV-seronegative. The DNA of the CDR3 is TGTGCCAGCAGCCCTGGACAGGGGGTGCTGTTTTTT. This codes for CASSPGQGVLFF.